The 11 T cell receptor beta chains in this list originate from one sample, sequenced in a study of regulatory T cells in long-lasting Graves disease. Documented time point: newly diagnosed GD, antithyroid drugs for less than 3 months. PBMCs were the source of the RNA used for TCR sequencing. Sequencing libraries for TCR beta were prepared with iRepertoire HTBI primers and Arm-PCR of CDR3 regions. TCRdb called the multiplex PCR reads again in MiXCR, with one record for every CDR3 protein. Of about 430,000 distinct CDR3 sequences in the sample, about 15% were seen once. A further study also used this sample, focusing on T cells in Graves' hyperthyroidism and ophthalmopathy.

The sequencing here drew on peripheral blood mononuclear cells (PBMCs), taken at new diagnosis, from a patient treated with antithyroid drugs. The receptors derive from a woman in her 40s with Graves disease.

This clonotype was seen many times. V gene TRBV11-3 combines with J gene TRBJ2-7; D might be TRBD2 (6 bases). This CDR3 has 13 residues. CDR1 is SGHNT and CDR2 is YENEEA in the germline V gene. V was trimmed by 5 bases and J by 4 bases, leaving 12 bases between them. CDR3 sequence (DNA): TGTGCCAGCAGCCTGGAGGGAACTTACGAGCAGTACTTC. Translated: CASSLEGTYEQYF.

The gene calls are TRBV4-3 and TRBJ2-1, with D perhaps TRBD1 (7 bases). Deletions cut 2 bases from V and 2 bases from J, with 10 bases between. Germline values: CDR1 LGHNA, CDR2 YSLEER. The CDR3 length is 15 residues. The CDR3 nucleotides read TGCGCCAGCAGCCAACAGGGGGGAACCTACAATGAGCAGTTCTTC. Translated: CASSQQGGTYNEQFF.

This clonotype was found a few times. V gene TRBV6-1 combines with J gene TRBJ2-7; D might be TRBD1 (6 bases). Trimming stripped 8 bases from V and 3 bases from J, with 26 bases between. Germline V gene data show CDR1 as MNHNS and CDR2 as SASEGT. CDR3 length: 17 residues. CDR3 sequence reads: CASSWTAATRYRYEQYF. The CDR3 nucleotides are TGTGCCAGCTCCTGGACAGCAGCGACCCGCTACCGCTACGAGCAGTACTTC.

This clonotype was found many times. This chain links TRBV7-2 with TRBJ2-3, with D possibly matching TRBD2 (6 bases). In germline, CDR1 is SGHTA, CDR2 FQGNSA. The CDR3 has 13 residues. The CDR3 region has the DNA TGTGCGACAACGGGAGAGAGGACAGATACGCAGTATTTT. Residues: CATTGERTDTQYF.

Worth noting for this clonotype: A read error is likely here: a far larger clone is one base away. The chain links TRBV6-1 to TRBJ2-5; D uncertain. With the DNA end fitting TRBJ2-1 better, the J assignment may be wrong. The CDR3 runs 13 residues. Germline V lookup: CDR1 MNHNS, CDR2 SASEGT. The CDR3 nucleotides are TGTGCCGGCAGAAAGACTGGAGACAATGAGCAGTTCTTC. It is translated as CAGRKTGDNEQFF.

The chain has TRBV3-1 and TRBJ2-1; 11 bases align to TRBD2. This CDR3 is built from 16 residues. Germline V gives CDR1 LGHDT, CDR2 YNNKEL (reference sequence). V gave up 5 bases and J gave up 4 bases; unmatched junction bases: 7. CDR3 sequence: CASSTQTSGIYNEQFF. In DNA form, the CDR3 reads TGTGCCAGCAGCACCCAGACTAGCGGGATATACAATGAGCAGTTCTTC.

A few counts support this clonotype. This sequence joins TRBV4-1 and TRBJ2-3; D not certain. Trimming took 4 bases from V and 5 from J, leaving 7 bases between them. Germline lookup yields CDR1 MGHRA and CDR2 YSYEKL. The CDR3 contains 12 residues. The CDR3 sequence is CASSPDVDTQYF. DNA for the CDR3: TGCGCCAGCAGCCCCGACGTAGATACGCAGTATTTT.

The chain is built from TRBV5-4 and TRBJ2-3; TRBD2 might be the D (6 bases). V shed 0 bases and J shed 4 bases, with 12 bases lying between them. The CDR3 extends over 15 amino acids. Germline lookup yields CDR1 SGHNT and CDR2 YYREEE (reference sequence). CDR3 bases: TGTGCCAGCAGCTTGGGGGACTGGGTAGCAGATACGCAGTATTTT. It encodes CASSLGDWVADTQYF.

The chain uses TRBV29-1 and TRBJ1-3; 7 bases match TRBD1. V dropped 6 bases and J dropped 4; count of bases not matched to a gene: 3. The germline V gene encodes CDR1 SQVTM and CDR2 ANQGSEA. The CDR3 runs 12 residues. This CDR3 reads CSVTGDGNTIYF. The CDR3 nucleotides are TGCAGCGTAACAGGGGACGGAAACACCATATATTTT.

The chain is built from TRBV6-1 and TRBJ2-1, with TRBD2 matching 7 bases. V was pared by 11 bases and J by 15 bases, with 16 bases of the junction left unmatched. Looked up from germline, CDR1 is MNHNS and CDR2 is SASEGT. This CDR3 has 12 amino acids. CDR3 in DNA: TGTGCCGGCTGGGGGGGTCAAGGAGCATGGTTCTTC. This translates into CAGWGGQGAWFF.

This clonotype appeared many times. The CDR3 is CASKGQRNEKLFF. The CDR3 nucleotides read TGTGCCAGCAAGGGGCAGAGAAATGAAAAACTGTTTTTT. This chain uses TRBV2 with TRBJ1-4; the D gene is possibly TRBD1 (5 bases). The CDR3 extends over 13 amino acids. Germline CDR1 and CDR2: SNHLY and FYNNEI. V shed 7 bases and J shed 5 bases, with 11 bases lying between them.